This entry describes one T cell receptor beta chain. As processed by the authors: Quantification of nucleated cells was approximated via reference gene primer amplification. Profiling relied on immunoSEQ multiplex PCR, and the TCRdb table lists in-frame clones only, not all of them. V and J calls and clone size are those listed in that table; D and trimming were worked out from the DNA. The sample yields 75,000 to 80,000 clones, about 87% seen once. This specimen comes from a study of blood T cell repertoires in COVID-19. Germline V CDR1 and CDR2: SGDLS, YYNGEE. The CDR3 spans 15 residues. Trimming shortened V by 1 base and J by 0 bases, and 10 bases separated the two germline ends.

The genes are TRBV9 and TRBJ1-1, with D unclear. The source of this sequence is a human donor in a cohort sampled during active COVID-19. The sample consisted of peripheral blood. The CDR3 DNA reads TGTGCCAGCAGCGTACGGGATGACCTGAACACTGAAGCTTTCTTT. Amino acid sequence: CASSVRDDLNTEAFF.